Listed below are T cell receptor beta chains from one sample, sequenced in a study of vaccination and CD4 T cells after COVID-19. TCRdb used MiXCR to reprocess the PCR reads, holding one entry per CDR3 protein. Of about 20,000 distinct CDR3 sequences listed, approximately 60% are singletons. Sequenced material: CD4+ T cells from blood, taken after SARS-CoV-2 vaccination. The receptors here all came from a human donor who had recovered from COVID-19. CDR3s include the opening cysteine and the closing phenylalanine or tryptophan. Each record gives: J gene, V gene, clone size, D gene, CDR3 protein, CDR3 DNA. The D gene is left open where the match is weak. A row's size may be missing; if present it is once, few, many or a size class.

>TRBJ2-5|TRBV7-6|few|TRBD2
CASSLASLAGGETQYF
TGTGCCAGCAGCTTAGCTAGCCTAGCGGGCGGAGAGACCCAGTACTTC
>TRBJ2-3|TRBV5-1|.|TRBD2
CASSLAGGTRFPDTQYF
TGCGCCAGCAGCTTGGCTGGCGGGACTAGGTTCCCAGATACGCAGTATTTT
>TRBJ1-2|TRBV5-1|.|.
CASSLNSGPVGDGYTF
TGCGCCAGCAGCTTGAACAGTGGACCTGTAGGGGATGGCTACACCTTC
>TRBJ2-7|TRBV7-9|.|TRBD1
CASSFFRTGNPEQYF
TGTGCCAGCAGCTTTTTCCGGACAGGGAATCCGGAGCAGTACTTC
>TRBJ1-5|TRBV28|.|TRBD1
CASKTGGTQPQHF
TGTGCCAGCAAGACAGGGGGTACTCAGCCCCAGCATTTT
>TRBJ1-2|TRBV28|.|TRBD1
CASTAGGTGSTGGYTF
TGTGCCAGCACCGCGGGGGGGACAGGATCGACCGGTGGCTACACCTTC
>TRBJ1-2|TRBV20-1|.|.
CSAWTENYGYTF
TGCAGTGCCTGGACGGAAAACTATGGCTACACCTTC
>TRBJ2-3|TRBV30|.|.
CAWSEGVDTQYF
TGTGCCTGGAGTGAGGGGGTAGATACGCAGTATTTT
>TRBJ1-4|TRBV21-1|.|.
CASSTRQAPNEKLFF
TGTGCCAGCAGCACGAGACAGGCACCTAATGAAAAACTGTTTTTT
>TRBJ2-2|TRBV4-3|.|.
CASSQDPSSGELFF
TGCGCCAGCAGCCAAGATCCATCGAGTGGGGAGCTGTTTTTT
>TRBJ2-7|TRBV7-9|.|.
CASSFGRGYEQYF
TGTGCCAGCAGCTTTGGCAGGGGTTACGAGCAGTACTTC
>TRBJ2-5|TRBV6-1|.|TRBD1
CASSEARFTGQGSETQYF
TGTGCCAGCAGTGAAGCGCGCTTTACGGGACAGGGGAGTGAGACCCAGTACTTC
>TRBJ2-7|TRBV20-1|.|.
CSASYSSYEQYF
TGCAGTGCTAGTTACAGCTCCTACGAGCAGTACTTC
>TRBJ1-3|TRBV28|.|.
CASSYNLGNTIYF
TGTGCCAGCAGTTATAACTTGGGAAACACCATATATTTT
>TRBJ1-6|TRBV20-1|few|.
CSAPDRLYNSPLHF
TGCAGTGCTCCAGACCGGTTATATAATTCACCCCTCCACTTT
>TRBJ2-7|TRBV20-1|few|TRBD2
CSAREGLAGGQYF
TGCAGTGCTAGAGAGGGACTAGCGGGAGGTCAGTACTTC
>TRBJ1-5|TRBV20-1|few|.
CSAVYRANQPQHF
TGCAGTGCTGTTTACAGGGCAAATCAGCCCCAGCATTTT
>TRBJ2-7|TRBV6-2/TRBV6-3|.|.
CASSYRATSYEQYF
TGTGCCAGCAGTTACCGTGCCACCTCCTACGAGCAGTACTTC
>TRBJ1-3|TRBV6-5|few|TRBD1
CASSSTGVENTIYF
TGTGCCAGCAGTTCGACAGGGGTGGAAAACACCATATATTTT
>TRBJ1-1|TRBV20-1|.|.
CSARDGGAGAGEAFF
TGCAGTGCTAGAGATGGGGGTGCAGGGGCAGGGGAAGCTTTCTTT
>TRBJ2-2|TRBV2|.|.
CASSGGSGPTGELFF
TGTGCCAGCAGTGGGGGTAGCGGCCCCACCGGGGAGCTGTTTTTT
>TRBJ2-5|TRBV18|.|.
CASSPSSPQETQYF
TGTGCCAGCTCACCGTCTAGCCCCCAAGAGACCCAGTACTTC
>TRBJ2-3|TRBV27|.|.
CASSLSAAQDTQYF
TGTGCCAGCAGTTTATCGGCCGCTCAGGATACGCAGTATTTT
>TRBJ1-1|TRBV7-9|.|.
CASQGNTEAFF
TGTGCCAGCCAGGGGAACACTGAAGCTTTCTTT
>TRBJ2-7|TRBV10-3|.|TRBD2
CAISDLGTSGRQAYEQYF
TGTGCCATCAGTGATTTGGGGACTAGCGGGAGACAGGCCTACGAGCAGTACTTC
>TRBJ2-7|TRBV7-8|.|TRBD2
CASSLGASGSYEQYF
TGTGCCAGCAGCTTAGGGGCTAGCGGGAGCTACGAGCAGTACTTC
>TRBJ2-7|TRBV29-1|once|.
CSVGGRFSHEQYF
TGCAGCGTCGGAGGCCGCTTTAGCCACGAGCAGTACTTC
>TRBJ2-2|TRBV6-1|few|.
CATLRDLNTGELFF
TGTGCCACCCTTCGGGACTTGAACACCGGGGAGCTGTTTTTT
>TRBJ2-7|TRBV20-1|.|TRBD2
CSAPDRTSGMDYEQYF
TGCAGTGCTCCCGATAGGACTAGCGGGATGGACTACGAGCAGTACTTC
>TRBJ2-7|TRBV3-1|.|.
CASSHRNTEEEQYF
TGTGCCAGCAGCCACCGAAACACGGAGGAGGAGCAGTACTTC
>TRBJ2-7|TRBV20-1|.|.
CSAGGQTHYEQYF
TGCAGTGCGGGGGGACAGACACACTACGAGCAGTACTTC
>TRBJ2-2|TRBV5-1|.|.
CASKGAIRDTGELFF
TGCGCCAGCAAAGGGGCCATCAGGGACACCGGGGAGCTGTTTTTT
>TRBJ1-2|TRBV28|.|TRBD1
CASSRGQGDGYTF
TGTGCCAGCAGCCGTGGACAGGGGGACGGCTACACCTTC
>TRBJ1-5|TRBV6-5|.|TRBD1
CASSYRGLEQPQHF
TGTGCCAGCAGTTACAGGGGGCTTGAACAGCCCCAGCATTTT
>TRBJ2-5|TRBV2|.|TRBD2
CASSVTSGAQETQYF
TGTGCCAGCAGTGTGACTAGCGGGGCTCAAGAGACCCAGTACTTC
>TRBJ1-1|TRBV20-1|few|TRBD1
CSAGGGQGNTEAFF
TGCAGTGCCGGCGGAGGACAGGGGAACACTGAAGCTTTCTTT
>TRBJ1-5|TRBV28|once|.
CASSLLGRGNNQPQHF
TGTGCCAGCAGTTTATTAGGCAGGGGAAACAATCAGCCCCAGCATTTT
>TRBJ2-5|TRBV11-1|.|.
CASSSPRDIKETQYF
TGTGCCAGCAGCTCACCCAGGGACATTAAAGAGACCCAGTACTTC
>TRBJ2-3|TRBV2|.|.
CASAPRGTANSDTQYF
TGTGCCAGCGCTCCTAGGGGGACGGCTAATTCAGATACGCAGTATTTT
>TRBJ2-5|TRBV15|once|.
CATSSDRRAPYQETQYF
TGTGCCACCAGCAGCGATAGGAGGGCCCCGTACCAAGAGACCCAGTACTTC
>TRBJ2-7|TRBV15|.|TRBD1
CATSREDRVRVYF
TGTGCCACCAGCAGGGAAGACAGGGTTCGGGTATACTTC
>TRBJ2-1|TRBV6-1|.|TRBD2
CASRWTSGRAREQFF
TGTGCCAGCAGATGGACTAGCGGGAGGGCCAGGGAGCAGTTCTTC
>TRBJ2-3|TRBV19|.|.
CASKSGGTDTQYF
TGTGCCAGTAAGAGTGGCGGCACAGATACGCAGTATTTT
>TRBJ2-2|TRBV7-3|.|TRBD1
CASSMGQGSTGELFF
TGTGCCAGCAGCATGGGACAGGGGTCGACCGGGGAGCTGTTTTTT
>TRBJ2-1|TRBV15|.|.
CATSNRDRNSNEQFF
TGTGCCACCAGCAACCGGGACCGAAACTCCAATGAGCAGTTCTTC
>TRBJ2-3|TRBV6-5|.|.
CASSYGWGTDTQYF
TGTGCCAGCAGTTACGGGTGGGGCACAGATACGCAGTATTTT
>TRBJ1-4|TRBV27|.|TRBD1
CASSAGQGFEKLFF
TGTGCCAGCAGTGCCGGACAGGGGTTTGAAAAACTGTTTTTT
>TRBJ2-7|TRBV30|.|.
CAWSRLTYEQYF
TGTGCCTGGAGTCGGCTAACCTACGAGCAGTACTTC
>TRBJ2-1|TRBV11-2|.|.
CASSLVLDGNEQFF
TGTGCCAGCAGCTTAGTGTTGGATGGGAATGAGCAGTTCTTC
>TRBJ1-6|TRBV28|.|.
CASIMGGGSSYNSPLHF
TGTGCCAGCATCATGGGGGGCGGGAGTTCCTATAATTCACCCCTCCACTTT
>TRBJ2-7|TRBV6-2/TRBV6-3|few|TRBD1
CASSSPTGGANYGQYF
TGTGCCAGCAGTTCACCGACAGGGGGTGCGAACTACGGGCAGTACTTC
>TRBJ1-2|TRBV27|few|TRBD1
CASSPDRVYGYTF
TGTGCCAGCAGTCCCGACAGGGTGTATGGCTACACCTTC
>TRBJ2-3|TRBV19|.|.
CASRGTNWEQYF
TGTGCCAGTAGGGGGACGAATTGGGAGCAGTATTTT
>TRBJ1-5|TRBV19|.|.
CASTRQRDSNQPQHF
TGTGCCAGTACCAGACAGAGGGATAGCAATCAGCCCCAGCATTTT
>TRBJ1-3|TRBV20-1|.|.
CSAGRSGNTIYF
TGCAGTGCTGGACGCTCTGGAAACACCATATATTTT
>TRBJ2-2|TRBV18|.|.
CAILNTGELFF
TGTGCCATACTCAACACCGGGGAGCTGTTTTTT
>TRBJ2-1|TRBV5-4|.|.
CASSAPFSEQFF
TGTGCCAGCAGCGCTCCTTTTAGTGAGCAGTTCTTC